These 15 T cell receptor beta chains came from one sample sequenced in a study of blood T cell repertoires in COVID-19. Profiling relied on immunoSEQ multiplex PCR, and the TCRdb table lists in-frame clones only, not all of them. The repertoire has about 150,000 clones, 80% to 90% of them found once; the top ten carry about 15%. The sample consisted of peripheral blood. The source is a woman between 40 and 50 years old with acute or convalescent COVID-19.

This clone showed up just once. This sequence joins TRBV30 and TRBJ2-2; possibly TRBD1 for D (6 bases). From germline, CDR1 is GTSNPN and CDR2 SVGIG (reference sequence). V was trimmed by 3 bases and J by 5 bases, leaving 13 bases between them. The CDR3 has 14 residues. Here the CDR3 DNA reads TGTGCCTGGAGAAGCCTTAGGGGGACCGGGGAGCTGTTTTTT. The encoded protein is CAWRSLRGTGELFF.

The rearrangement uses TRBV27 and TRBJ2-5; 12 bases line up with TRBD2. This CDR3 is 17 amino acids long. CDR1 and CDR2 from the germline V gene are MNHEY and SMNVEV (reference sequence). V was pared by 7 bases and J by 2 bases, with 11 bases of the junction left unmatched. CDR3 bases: TGTGCCAGCAAGCGGCTAGCGGGAGGGCCTGGGCAAGAGACCCAGTACTTC. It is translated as CASKRLAGGPGQETQYF.

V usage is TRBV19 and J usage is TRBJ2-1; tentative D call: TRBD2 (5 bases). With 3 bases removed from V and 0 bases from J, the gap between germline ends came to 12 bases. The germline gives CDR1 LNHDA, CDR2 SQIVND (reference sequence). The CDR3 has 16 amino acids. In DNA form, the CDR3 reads TGTGCCAGTAGTATTGGTGCGGGCGCCTCCTACAATGAGCAGTTCTTC. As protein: CASSIGAGASYNEQFF.

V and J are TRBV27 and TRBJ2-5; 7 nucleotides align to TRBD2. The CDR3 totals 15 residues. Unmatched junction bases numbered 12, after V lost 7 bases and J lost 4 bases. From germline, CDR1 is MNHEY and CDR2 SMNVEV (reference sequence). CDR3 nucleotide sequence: TGTGCCAGCAAAAAAGGGAGGGGAAGGGTAGAGACCCAGTACTTC. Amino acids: CASKKGRGRVETQYF.

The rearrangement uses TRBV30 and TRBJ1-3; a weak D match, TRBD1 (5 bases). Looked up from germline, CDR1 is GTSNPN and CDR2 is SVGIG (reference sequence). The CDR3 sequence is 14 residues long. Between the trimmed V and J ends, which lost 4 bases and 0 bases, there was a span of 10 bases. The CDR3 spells CAWTDSYSGNTIYF. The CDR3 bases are TGTGCCTGGACCGACAGCTACTCTGGAAACACCATATATTTT.

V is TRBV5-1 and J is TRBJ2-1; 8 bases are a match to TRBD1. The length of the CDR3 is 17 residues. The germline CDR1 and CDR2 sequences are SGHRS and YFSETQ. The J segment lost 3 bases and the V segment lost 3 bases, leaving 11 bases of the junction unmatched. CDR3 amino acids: CASSWRDRTGNYNEQFF. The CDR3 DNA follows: TGCGCCAGCAGCTGGCGAGATCGGACAGGGAACTACAATGAGCAGTTCTTC.

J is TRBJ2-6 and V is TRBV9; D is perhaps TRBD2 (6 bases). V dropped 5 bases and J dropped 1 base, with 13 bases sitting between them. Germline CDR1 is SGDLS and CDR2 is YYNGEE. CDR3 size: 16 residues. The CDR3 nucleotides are TGTGCCAGCAGTGGGACTTACAGGTCTGGGGCCAACGTCCTGACTTTC. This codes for CASSGTYRSGANVLTF.

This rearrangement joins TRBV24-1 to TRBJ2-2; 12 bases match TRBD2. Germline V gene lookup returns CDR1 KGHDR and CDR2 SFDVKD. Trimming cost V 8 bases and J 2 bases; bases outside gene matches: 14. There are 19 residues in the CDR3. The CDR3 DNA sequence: TGTGCCACCACTCCCTCACCGACTAGCGGGGGACTAAACACCGGGGAGCTGTTTTTT. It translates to CATTPSPTSGGLNTGELFF.

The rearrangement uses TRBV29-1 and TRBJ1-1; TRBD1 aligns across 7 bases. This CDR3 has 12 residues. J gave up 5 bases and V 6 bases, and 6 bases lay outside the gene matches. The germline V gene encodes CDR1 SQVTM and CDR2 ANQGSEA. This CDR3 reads CSVTGDRTEAFF. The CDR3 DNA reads TGCAGCGTCACAGGGGATAGGACTGAAGCTTTCTTT.

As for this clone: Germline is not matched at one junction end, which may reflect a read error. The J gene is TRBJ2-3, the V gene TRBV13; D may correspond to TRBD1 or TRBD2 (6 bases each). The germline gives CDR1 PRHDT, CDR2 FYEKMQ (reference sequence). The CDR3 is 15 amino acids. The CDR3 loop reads CASSIGRTGTDTQYF. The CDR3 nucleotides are TGTGCCAGCAGCATAGGGAGGACAGGCACAGATACGCAGTATTTT.

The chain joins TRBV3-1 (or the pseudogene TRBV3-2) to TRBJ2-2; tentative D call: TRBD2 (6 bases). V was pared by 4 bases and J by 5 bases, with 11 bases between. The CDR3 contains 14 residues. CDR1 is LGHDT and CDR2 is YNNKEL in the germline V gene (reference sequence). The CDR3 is CASSRILATGELFF. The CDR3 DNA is TGTGCCAGCAGCCGGATCCTAGCGACCGGGGAGCTGTTTTTT.

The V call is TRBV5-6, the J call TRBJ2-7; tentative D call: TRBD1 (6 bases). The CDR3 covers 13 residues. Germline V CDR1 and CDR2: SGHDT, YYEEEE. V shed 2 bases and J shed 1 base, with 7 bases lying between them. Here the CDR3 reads CASSFGTSYEQYF. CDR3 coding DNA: TGTGCCAGCAGCTTTGGGACATCCTACGAGCAGTACTTC.

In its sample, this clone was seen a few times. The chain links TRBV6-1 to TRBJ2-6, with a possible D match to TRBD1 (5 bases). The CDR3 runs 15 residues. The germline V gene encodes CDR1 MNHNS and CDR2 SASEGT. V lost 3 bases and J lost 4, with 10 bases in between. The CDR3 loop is CASSEPGHGANVLTF. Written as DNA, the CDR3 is TGTGCCAGCAGTGAGCCAGGGCACGGGGCCAACGTCCTGACTTTC.

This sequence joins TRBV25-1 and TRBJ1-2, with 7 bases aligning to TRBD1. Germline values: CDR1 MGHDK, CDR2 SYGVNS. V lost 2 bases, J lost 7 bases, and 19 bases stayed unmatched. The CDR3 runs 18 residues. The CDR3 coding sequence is TGTGCCAGCAGTGAACGTAACAGGGACAGTCCCCCGAGATTTGGCTACACCTTC. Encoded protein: CASSERNRDSPPRFGYTF.

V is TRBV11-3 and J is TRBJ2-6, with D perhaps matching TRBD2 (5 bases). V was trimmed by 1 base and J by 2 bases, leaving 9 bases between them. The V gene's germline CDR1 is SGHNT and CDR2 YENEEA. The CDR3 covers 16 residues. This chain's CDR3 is CASSLGFGTGANVLTF. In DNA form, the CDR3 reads TGTGCCAGCAGCTTAGGGTTCGGGACTGGGGCCAACGTCCTGACTTTC.